This T cell receptor (beta chain) was profiled in a study of blood T cells in healthy people across ages (dated by TCRdb to about 2015). About the study as a whole: In model experiments, roughly one uniquely barcoded TCR beta cDNA molecule per two T cells was captured by template switching. The study measured age-related changes in TCR beta repertoire diversity using deep sequencing normalized with unique cDNA molecular identifiers. The donors were divided into four age groups: young (average roughly 17 years), middle-aged (approximately 41), aged (about 62) and long-lived (roughly 88). To avoid experimental bias, donors of different ages were spread randomly across the sequencing lanes. For two donors (one aged 18 to 30 and one aged 80 or older), the study analyzed two additional independent replicas of 1 million unique cDNA reads from the same blood draw. The full study reports these points: Because donor CMV infection status was unknown, age-related changes in expanded clonotypes were potentially confounded. Compared with the aged group, the long-lived group had more naive CD4+ T cells, fewer expanded clones and increased TCR diversity, suggesting age selection. Observed TCR beta diversity correlated strongly with the percentage of naive T cells measured by flow cytometry. Total diversity estimates from one million sequenced T cells were considered lower bounds and underestimates. As age increased, observed TCR beta diversity per million T cells dropped in a roughly linear way, and a significant reduction was already evident by age 40. Bulk unsorted PBMC profiling prevented conclusive comparison of naive and antigen-experienced compartments.

Library generation was performed with 5' RACE. Sequencing relied on an Illumina HiSeq 2500. A second PCR of roughly 6 to 11 cycles was performed with a sample-barcoded 5' primer and a J-beta primer mix. Each TCR beta cDNA molecule received a unique molecular identifier from a template-switch 5' adaptor carrying 12 random nucleotides. Each sample yielded at least 3 million CDR3-containing paired-end reads. The Mint cDNA synthesis kit, primed by a TRBC-specific oligonucleotide, was used to synthesize first-strand cDNA from all RNA. All cDNA was treated with uracil-DNA glycosylase and then went through a first 18-cycle PCR with the universal primers M1SS and BC2_uni_R. The paper's processing steps were these. For normalization, 1 million high-quality reads were randomly selected from each sample, with every read carrying a distinct molecular identifier. Instead of being binned into consensus sequences, reads that shared molecular identifiers were thrown out. MiTCR, set to a Q25 quality threshold and the strictest error-elimination algorithm, was used for CDR3 identification, clonotype clustering and error correction. A nonparametric unseen species model with Euler transformation was used to estimate a lower bound on total TCR beta diversity. Clones were called with MiXCR by TCRdb after fastp trimmed the public reads at Q25, and only in-frame beta chains were retained. Each record represents a unique CDR3 protein, reported with the most common genes and DNA among its rows. TCRdb, not the authors, supplied the V and J calls. Counted in this sample were approximately 1,100,000 distinct CDR3 sequences; under 55% of them appeared once. The ten largest account for approximately 20% of the sample.

The donors were some 39 Caucasian individuals from Russia, aged roughly 6 to 100 years, who were systemically healthy. Each donor gave roughly 9.5 milliliters of peripheral blood, collected into EDTA-treated Vacutainer tubes. Ficoll-Paque density-gradient centrifugation was used to isolate PBMCs, with at least 6 million per sample. Trizol reagent was used to extract total RNA from PBMCs, with at least 5 micrograms per sample. Naive CD45RAhigh/CD27high T cell percentages were measured by flow cytometry on a PBMC aliquot from every donor. CDR1 and CDR2 are drawn from the germline V gene: SGHAT, FQNNGV. The germline V and J ends show losses of 0 bases and 0 bases respectively, and no gene match explains 5 bases of the junction. The CDR3 goes from the cysteine to the phenylalanine over 16 residues. The sequence is cut down to CDR3 DNA, 48 bases in frame from base 1. About this clonotype: Its antigen specificity is not known. No much larger clonotype is one base removed from it; base qualities were not supplied.

The sequenced material came from blood. This receptor was identified in a woman aged 55-75 years in good health. The chain is encoded by TRBV11-2 joined to TRBJ2-7, with 7 junctional bases fitting TRBD1. CDR3 sequence: CASSLDLQGSSYEQYF. The nucleotide sequence reads TGTGCCAGCAGCTTAGATCTACAGGGGAGCTCCTACGAGCAGTACTTC.